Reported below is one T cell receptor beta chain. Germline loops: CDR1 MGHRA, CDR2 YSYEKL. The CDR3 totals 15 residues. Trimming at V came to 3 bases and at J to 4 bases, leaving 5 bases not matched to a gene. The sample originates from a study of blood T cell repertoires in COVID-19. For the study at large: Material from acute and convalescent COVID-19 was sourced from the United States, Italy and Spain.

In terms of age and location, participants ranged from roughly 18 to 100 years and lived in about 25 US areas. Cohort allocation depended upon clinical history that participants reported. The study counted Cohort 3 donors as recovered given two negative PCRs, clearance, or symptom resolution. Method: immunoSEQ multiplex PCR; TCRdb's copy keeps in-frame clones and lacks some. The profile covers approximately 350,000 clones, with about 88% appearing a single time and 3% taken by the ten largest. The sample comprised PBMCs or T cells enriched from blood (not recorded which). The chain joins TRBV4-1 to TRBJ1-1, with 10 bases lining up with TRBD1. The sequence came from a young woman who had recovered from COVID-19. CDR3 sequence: CASSHAGTGVTEAFF. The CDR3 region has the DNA TGCGCCAGCAGCCACGCCGGGACAGGGGTCACTGAAGCTTTCTTT.